Listed below are T cell receptor beta chains from one sample, sequenced in a study of long-term antiretroviral therapy in people with HIV. Assay: immunoSEQ multiplex PCR; the TCRdb copy retains only in-frame clones and omits some. The data show about 29,000 clones, approximately 80% seen once. The starting material was unsorted PBMCs, obtained 3 years after starting antiretroviral therapy. The receptors derive from a man aged 35 to 55 with HIV. CDR3s include the opening cysteine and the closing phenylalanine or tryptophan. Clone size is shown for a subset of rows, as once, few, many or a class of expanded clone.

>-|TRBV25-1
CASRQTGLYNEQFF
>-|TRBV28
CASSLQTPGGNQPQHF
>once|TRBV29-1
CSVGRTNHEQYF
>once|TRBV29-1
CSVEDPGREAFF
>-|TRBV15
CATSGSTGVFSDTQYF
>once|TRBV12-5
CASGLWDSSYNEQFF
>-|TRBV19
CASSIPPQGQPQHF
>-|TRBV6-4
CASSPGDTNNSPLHF
>once|TRBV1
CTSSQDLNEGYTF
>-|TRBV28
CASRILAGGSQYF
>-|TRBV7-9
CASSKSGDSNEQFF
>-|TRBV27
CASSFTGGPYEQYF
>-|TRBV30
CAWSVPPRGLNQPQHF
>few|TRBV7-6
CASSYGGREYRTGELFF
>-|TRBV9
CASSVVSGFNTGELFF
>-|TRBV19
CASSLLNLAGSSYNEQFF
>-|TRBV29-1
CSVFLVGGNGNTIYF
>-|TRBV5-5
CASRSGGLAGINEQFF
>-|TRBV9
CASSVVGNSPLHF
>-|TRBV7-8
CASSLPGQSTDTQYF
>once|TRBV10-1
CASSEGGGLQDTQYF
>-|TRBV5-5
CASSQQGTNIQYF
>-|TRBV9
CASSEAGGSTDTQYF
>few|TRBV7-3
CASSLRGGPYEQYF
>few|TRBV7-9
CASSLVSGGIGELFF
>-|TRBV27
CASSLSPWADEQYF
>-|TRBV10-3
CAISETSGRGSSTDTQYF
>-|TRBV6-1
CASSLKNAEAFF
>-|TRBV5-4
CASSLIGSQGNEQFF
>-|TRBV28
CASSFPRTGKHEQYF
>-|TRBV7-9
CASSPTPNDGQKNTEAFF
>-|TRBV15
CATSLTINTEAFF
>-|TRBV27
CASSSTGSREDEQYF
>-|TRBV18
CASSPSGEVYEQYF
>-|TRBV6-1
CASSEAYTYEQYF
>-|TRBV2
CASSAGTQFSSYNEQFF
>-|TRBV27
CASSERQVQSNQPQHF
>-|TRBV18
CASPLAGQDNTGELFF
>-|TRBV25-1
CASTLYSASLGEQFF
>-|TRBV27
CASSLKGASSYEQYF
>-|TRBV11-3
CASSLSQGLNTDTQYF
>-|TRBV9
CASSGGVAGDGELFF
>-|TRBV13
CASSLTGQGMIGNQPQHF
>-|TRBV5-4
CASSLGLETQYF
>-|TRBV10-1
CASSERRGLPNRPQHF